This T cell receptor beta chain emerged from a study of T cells in Graves' hyperthyroidism and ophthalmopathy. The CDR3 sequence is 18 residues long. The germline gives CDR1 MNHEY, CDR2 SVGAGI. Recently diagnosed hyperthyroidism of less than 2 months' duration affected patients aged 18 to 65. Those patients with uncontrolled infection, other autoimmune disease, pregnancy or lactation were excluded. Researchers amplified the TCR beta CDR3 regions from RNA transcripts. First-round RT-PCR of the TCR CDR3 relied on the HTBI primer set. TCRdb independently ran MiXCR on the multiplex PCR reads; one entry per CDR3 protein. The sample holds about 420,000 distinct CDR3 sequences, around a sixth seen once. This clonotype showed up just a few times. Its matching antigen is unknown. The junction shows a germline mismatch at one end, possibly a read error. Study-wide points: The model anticipated ophthalmopathy a median about six months pre-onset.

The genes are TRBV6-5 and TRBJ2-3; 8 bases match TRBD1. Sample: blood. The source is a woman between 18 and 29 years old with Graves' hyperthyroidism. CDR3 in DNA: TGTGCCAGCGGTTACGAGGGCAACAGGGGGTTTGCCACAGATACGCAGTATTTT. Translated, it gives CASGYEGNRGFATDTQYF.